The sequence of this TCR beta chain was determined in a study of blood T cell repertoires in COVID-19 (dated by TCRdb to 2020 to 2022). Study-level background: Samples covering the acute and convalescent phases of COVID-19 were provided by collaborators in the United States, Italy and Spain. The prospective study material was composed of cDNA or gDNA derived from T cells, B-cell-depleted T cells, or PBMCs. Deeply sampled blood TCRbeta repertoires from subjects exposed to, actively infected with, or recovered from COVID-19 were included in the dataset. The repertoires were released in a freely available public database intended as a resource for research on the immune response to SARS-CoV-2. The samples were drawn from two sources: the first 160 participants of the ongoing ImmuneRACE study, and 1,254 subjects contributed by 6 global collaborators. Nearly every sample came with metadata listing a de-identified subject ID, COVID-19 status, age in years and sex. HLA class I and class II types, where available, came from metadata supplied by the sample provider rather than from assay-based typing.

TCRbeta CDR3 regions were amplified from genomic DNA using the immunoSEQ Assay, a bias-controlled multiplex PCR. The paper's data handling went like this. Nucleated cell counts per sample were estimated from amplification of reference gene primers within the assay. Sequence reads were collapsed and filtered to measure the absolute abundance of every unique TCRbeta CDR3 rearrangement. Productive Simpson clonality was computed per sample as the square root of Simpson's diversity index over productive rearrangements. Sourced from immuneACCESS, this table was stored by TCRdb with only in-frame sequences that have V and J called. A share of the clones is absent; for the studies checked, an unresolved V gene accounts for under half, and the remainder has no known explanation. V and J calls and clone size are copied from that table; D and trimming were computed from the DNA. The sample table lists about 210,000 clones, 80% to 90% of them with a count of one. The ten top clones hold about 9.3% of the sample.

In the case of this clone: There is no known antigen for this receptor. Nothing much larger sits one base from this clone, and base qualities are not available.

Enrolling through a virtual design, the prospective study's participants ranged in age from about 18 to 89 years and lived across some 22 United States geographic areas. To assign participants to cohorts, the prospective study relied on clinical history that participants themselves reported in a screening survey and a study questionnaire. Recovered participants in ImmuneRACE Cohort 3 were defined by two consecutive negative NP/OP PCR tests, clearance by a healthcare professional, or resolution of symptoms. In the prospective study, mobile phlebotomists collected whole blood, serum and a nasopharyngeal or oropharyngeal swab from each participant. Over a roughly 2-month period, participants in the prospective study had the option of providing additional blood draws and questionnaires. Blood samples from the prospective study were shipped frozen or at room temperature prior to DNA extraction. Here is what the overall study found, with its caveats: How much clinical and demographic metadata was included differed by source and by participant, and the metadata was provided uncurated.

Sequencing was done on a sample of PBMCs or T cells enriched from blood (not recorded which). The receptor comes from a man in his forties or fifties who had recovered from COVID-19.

For the CDR3, the sequence is CASSQESQPRDREGYGYTF. The DNA sequence follows: TGTGCCAGCAGCCAAGAGAGTCAGCCCCGGGACAGGGAGGGCTATGGCTACACCTTC. The chain joins TRBV3-1 (or the pseudogene TRBV3-2) to TRBJ1-2, with 9 bases matching TRBD1. V trim: 0 bases; J trim: 4 bases; unmatched bases: 15. CDR1 LGHDT and CDR2 YNNKEL are derived from the germline V gene (reference sequence). Spanning cysteine to phenylalanine, the CDR3 consists of 19 amino acids. The read is trimmed to its CDR3 DNA, 57 bases read in frame from base 1.